The 29 T cell receptor beta chains listed next were all sequenced from one sample in a study of cytomegalovirus exposure and HLA in healthy donors. Sequenced by immunoSEQ multiplex PCR; TCRdb stores in-frame clones only, minus some. The table lists tens of thousands of clones, around 96% of them singletons, with 0.6% to 0.85% in the top ten. The sequencing input was PBMCs. The receptors here all came from a man aged 18 to 30 in good health and CMV-seronegative.

The DNA for the CDR3 is TGCGCCAGCAGTGAACAGGGGGAAGAGACCCAGTACTTC. Residues: CASSEQGEETQYF. The chain combines TRBV10-1 with TRBJ2-5; TRBD1 agrees at 8 bases. CDR1 and CDR2 from the germline V gene are WNHNN and SYGVQD (reference sequence). V trimming: 3 bases; J trimming: 3 bases; junction bases outside the gene matches: 0. This CDR3 is built from 13 residues.

This rearrangement joins TRBV5-4 to TRBJ2-7, with D hard to call. V lost 2 bases and J 2 bases, leaving 14 bases between the germline ends. The CDR3 sequence is 15 residues long. CDR1 and CDR2 (germline): SGHNT, YYREEE (reference sequence). The CDR3 sequence is CASSFSTEQTYEQYV. For the CDR3, the DNA is TGTGCCAGCAGCTTTTCTACAGAACAAACCTACGAGCAGTACGTC.

The chain recombines TRBV9 with TRBJ1-1; 11 nucleotides agree with TRBD1. The trim removed 0 bases at V and 3 bases at J, leaving 1 base unmatched. In germline, CDR1 is SGDLS, CDR2 YYNGEE. The CDR3 has 15 residues. The CDR3 loop reads CASSVVGQGDTEAFF. The CDR3 coding sequence is TGTGCCAGCAGCGTAGTGGGACAGGGGGACACTGAAGCTTTCTTT. Complete variable domain (other parts from reference TRBV9 and TRBJ1-1): DSGVTQTPKHLITATGQRVTLRCSPRSGDLSVYWYQQSLDQGLQFLIQYYNGEERAKGNILERFSAQQFPDLHSELNLSSLELGDSALYFCASSVVGQGDTEAFFGQGTRLTVV.

The rearrangement uses TRBV28 and TRBJ1-3; D is unclear. The CDR3 is 14 residues long. Between the trimmed V and J ends, which lost 3 bases and 3 bases, there was a span of 9 bases. CDR1 and CDR2 from the germline V gene are MDHEN and SYDVKM. The CDR3, as DNA: TGTGCCAGCAGTTTCGAGGGAGGTGGAAACACCATATATTTT. The encoded protein is CASSFEGGGNTIYF.

The sample holds a few counts of this clone. In nucleotides, the CDR3 is TGCGCCAGCAGCAAAACTTCCGGGACAGAGGAGACCCAGTACTTC. As protein: CASSKTSGTEETQYF. The chain employs TRBV5-1 and TRBJ2-5; TRBD1 agrees at 7 bases. The V and J ends lost 4 bases and 5 bases, in that order; junction bases with no gene match: 11. Germline V gives CDR1 SGHRS, CDR2 YFSETQ. The CDR3 has 15 amino acids.

The rearrangement joins TRBV19 to TRBJ2-1; 8 bases fit TRBD1. V was pared by 3 bases and J by 5 bases, with 6 bases of the junction left unmatched. The CDR3 is 15 amino acids. The germline V gene encodes CDR1 LNHDA and CDR2 SQIVND (reference sequence). The CDR3 DNA reads as TGTGCCAGTAGTATGGCGGACAGGGTGAACAATGAGCAGTTCTTC. Translation gives CASSMADRVNNEQFF.

This rearrangement joins TRBV20-1 to TRBJ1-2, with a weak D call TRBD1 (6 bases). Looked up from germline, CDR1 is DFQATT and CDR2 is SNEGSKA (reference sequence). Trimming took 6 bases from V and 6 from J, leaving 11 bases between them. The CDR3 is made up of 11 amino acids. For the CDR3, the DNA is TGCAGTGCCGCCGGACAGAATGGCTACACCTTC. Residues: CSAAGQNGYTF.

This CDR3 is CASSRTSGSNEQYF. The CDR3 DNA reads TGTGCCAGCAGCAGGACTAGCGGGAGCAACGAGCAGTACTTC. The chain has TRBV9 and TRBJ2-7; 13 bases line up with TRBD2. The trim removed 4 bases at V and 5 bases at J, leaving 3 bases unmatched. CDR1 and CDR2 from the germline V gene are SGDLS and YYNGEE. The CDR3 covers 14 residues.

CDR3 DNA: TGTGCCAGCAGCTTACTAGCGGAAACCTACGAGCAGTACTTC. This encodes CASSLLAETYEQYF. The rearrangement links TRBV7-8 to TRBJ2-7; 7 nucleotides agree with TRBD2. This CDR3 has 14 amino acids. Trimming removed 2 bases from V and 2 bases from J; junction bases left unmatched: 3. Germline CDR1 is SGHVS and CDR2 is FQNEAQ.

The V call is TRBV27, the J call TRBJ2-3; tentatively, D is TRBD2 (6 bases). Between the trimmed V and J ends, which lost 4 bases and 0 bases, there was a span of 11 bases. The CDR3 sequence is 15 residues long. Germline loops: CDR1 MNHEY, CDR2 SMNVEV (reference sequence). The CDR3 nucleotides read TGTGCCAGCAGTTCAGCCGGGACTAGCACAGATACGCAGTATTTT. This codes for CASSSAGTSTDTQYF.

V usage is TRBV18 and J usage is TRBJ1-1, with a weak D call TRBD1 (5 bases). V was shortened by 5 bases and J by 0 bases, with 10 bases between the two germline ends. CDR3 size: 14 residues. Germline lookup yields CDR1 KGHSH and CDR2 LQKENI. The CDR3 protein is CASSETVMNTEAFF. For the CDR3, the DNA is TGTGCCAGCTCAGAGACAGTCATGAACACTGAAGCTTTCTTT.

This rearrangement joins TRBV5-6 to TRBJ2-2, with TRBD1 as a possible D gene (6 bases). Trimming pared 0 bases from V and 4 bases from J, leaving 13 bases between. Per germline, CDR1 SGHDT and CDR2 YYEEEE. The CDR3 sequence is 16 residues long. CDR3 region: CASSLGGLVGTGELFF. The CDR3, as DNA: TGTGCCAGCAGCTTGGGGGGGCTCGTGGGCACCGGGGAGCTGTTTTTT.

The chain is built from TRBV30 and TRBJ2-1; TRBD2 aligns across 11 bases. Germline CDR1 and CDR2: GTSNPN and SVGIG (reference sequence). The CDR3 is made up of 17 amino acids. The junction had 14 bases not matched to a gene; V was cut back by 4 bases and J by 6 bases. CDR3 nucleotide sequence: TGTGCCTGGAAAAAACAAGGGCTAGCGGGAGGTGGCAATGAGCAGTTCTTC. It encodes CAWKKQGLAGGGNEQFF.

The chain joins TRBV5-1 to TRBJ1-2; D remains unclear. The CDR3 consists of 18 residues. Germline-derived CDR1 and CDR2 are SGHRS and YFSETQ. The V end lost 3 bases, the J end lost 1 base, and 22 bases lay between the germline ends. The DNA of the CDR3 is TGCGCCAGCAGCTACGAAACTAGGGCGGGGAAAGATAACTATGGCTACACCTTC. Amino acids: CASSYETRAGKDNYGYTF.

V usage is TRBV19 and J usage is TRBJ1-3; 7 positions agree with TRBD1. Losses at the gene ends were 5 bases for V and 1 base for J; bases not matched to a gene: 8. This CDR3 is built from 16 residues. Per the germline V gene, CDR1 is LNHDA and CDR2 is SQIVND (reference sequence). The CDR3 region has the DNA TGTGCCAGTAGTGTGATCAGGGGGTCATCTGGAAACACCATATATTTT. Amino acids: CASSVIRGSSGNTIYF.

The rearrangement uses TRBV2 and TRBJ2-1; 11 bases map to TRBD2. This CDR3 is 19 amino acids long. The J segment lost 0 bases and the V segment lost 0 bases, leaving 7 bases of the junction unmatched. CDR1 and CDR2 from the germline V gene are SNHLY and FYNNEI. The DNA of the CDR3 is TGTGCCAGCAGTGAAGCCGGGACTAGCGGAACAAGCTCCTACAATGAGCAGTTCTTC. It translates to CASSEAGTSGTSSYNEQFF.

The V gene is TRBV19, the J gene TRBJ1-2; 11 bases line up with TRBD1. The trim removed 4 bases at V and 8 bases at J, leaving 12 bases unmatched. This CDR3 has 16 residues. Per germline, CDR1 LNHDA and CDR2 SQIVND (reference sequence). CDR3 in DNA: TGTGCCAGTAGTACGCCAACCGGGACAGGGGGTCCGGGCTACACCTTC. Protein sequence: CASSTPTGTGGPGYTF.

The chain carries TRBV6-6 and TRBJ1-2, with a weak D call TRBD1 (5 bases). V was clipped by 2 bases and J by 3 bases, with 10 bases between them. CDR1 is MNHNY, CDR2 SVGAGI, per germline (reference sequence). This CDR3 has 14 amino acids. This CDR3 is CASSYVGVDYGYTF. CDR3 coding DNA: TGTGCCAGCAGTTACGTAGGGGTTGACTATGGCTACACCTTC.

The V gene is TRBV2, the J gene TRBJ2-1; 8 bases agree with TRBD2. With V trimmed by 7 bases and J by 10 bases, 12 bases remained unmatched. Germline assignment: CDR1 SNHLY and CDR2 FYNNEI. This CDR3 contains 14 residues. CDR3 in amino acids: CASNTGREVDEQFF. In nucleotides, the CDR3 is TGTGCCAGCAACACTGGGCGGGAGGTAGACGAGCAGTTCTTC.

The chain couples TRBV6-1 to TRBJ1-4; weak D call: TRBD1 (6 bases). The CDR3 spans 13 residues. V lost 6 bases and J lost 8, with 13 bases in between. Per germline, CDR1 MNHNS and CDR2 SASEGT. This CDR3 reads CASSADSGEKLFF. The DNA for the CDR3 is TGTGCCAGCAGCGCGGACAGCGGCGAAAAACTGTTTTTT.

This chain links TRBV11-2 with TRBJ1-4, with TRBD1 identical over 10 bases. The CDR3 has 14 residues. V lost 4 bases to trimming and J lost 8 bases; unmatched junction nucleotides: 4. Germline V gene data show CDR1 as SGHAT and CDR2 as FQNNGV. The CDR3 region has the DNA TGTGCCAGCAGCTCCGGGACAGGGGTCGAAAAACTGTTTTTT. Its translation: CASSSGTGVEKLFF.

The rearrangement links TRBV11-2 to TRBJ2-6; perhaps TRBD2 as D (6 bases). The germline V and J ends were trimmed by 1 base and 2 bases, with 9 bases remaining between them. This CDR3 spans 16 amino acids. Per germline, CDR1 SGHAT and CDR2 FQNNGV. CDR3 amino acids: CASSLVRGTGANVLTF. CDR3 DNA: TGTGCCAGCAGCTTAGTACGGGGGACTGGGGCCAACGTCCTGACTTTC.

The V gene is TRBV29-1, the J gene TRBJ2-7; TRBD1 agrees at 8 bases. V gave up 7 bases and J gave up 1 base; unmatched junction bases: 6. Germline CDR1 is SQVTM and CDR2 is ANQGSEA. CDR3 size: 13 residues. The CDR3, as DNA: TGCAGCGCCGAGGACAGGGAATCCTACGAGCAGTACTTC. Translating gives CSAEDRESYEQYF.

The chain joins TRBV25-1 to TRBJ2-5, with a tentative D call TRBD2 (6 bases). The CDR3 covers 14 residues. Trimming took 4 bases from V and 1 from J, leaving 10 bases between them. The germline V gene encodes CDR1 MGHDK and CDR2 SYGVNS. CDR3 DNA: TGTGCCAGCAGTGCTTTCGGGGGCCAAGAGACCCAGTACTTC. Translated, it gives CASSAFGGQETQYF.

V gene TRBV7-9 combines with J gene TRBJ2-5; TRBD2 might be the D (5 bases). Looked up from germline, CDR1 is SEHNR and CDR2 is FQNEAQ (reference sequence). This CDR3 is built from 13 residues. V shed 5 bases and J shed 2 bases, with 9 bases lying between them. The CDR3 loop is CASSVLGQETQYF. The CDR3 region has the DNA TGTGCCAGCAGCGTACTAGGACAAGAGACCCAGTACTTC.

The V gene is TRBV10-1, the J gene TRBJ2-1, with 9 bases lining up with TRBD2. The CDR3 has 15 residues. Germline V gene lookup returns CDR1 WNHNN and CDR2 SYGVQD (reference sequence). V gave up 5 bases and J gave up 2 bases; unmatched junction bases: 4. The CDR3 reads CASSSVAGAYNEQFF. In DNA, the CDR3 is TGCGCCAGCAGTTCGGTAGCGGGAGCCTACAATGAGCAGTTCTTC.

V and J are TRBV7-8 and TRBJ2-1, with D perhaps matching TRBD2 (6 bases). V was clipped by 2 bases and J by 11 bases, with 16 bases between them. Looked up from germline, CDR1 is SGHVS and CDR2 is FQNEAQ. The length of the CDR3 is 14 residues. CDR3 in amino acids: CASSLITSSTKQFF. For the CDR3, the DNA is TGTGCCAGCAGCTTAATCACTAGCTCGACCAAGCAGTTCTTC.

This chain links TRBV15 with TRBJ2-7; perhaps TRBD1 as D (5 bases). V gave up 4 bases and J gave up 3 bases, with 13 bases separating them. The CDR3 is made up of 14 amino acids. Germline V gene lookup returns CDR1 LNHNV and CDR2 YYDKDF (reference sequence). The CDR3 DNA reads as TGTGCCACCAGCACAGGGTTGGTGGGCTACGAGCAGTACTTC. This codes for CATSTGLVGYEQYF.

This sequence joins TRBV19 and TRBJ1-4; no clear D. The germline V and J ends were trimmed by 5 bases and 14 bases, with 15 bases remaining between them. This CDR3 comprises 12 residues. CDR1 is LNHDA, CDR2 SQIVND, per germline (reference sequence). The CDR3 reads CASSEEGSRLFF. The CDR3 nucleotides are TGTGCCAGTAGTGAAGAGGGAAGTCGGCTGTTTTTT.